Below are 25 T cell receptor beta chains sequenced from a single sample in a study of blood T cell repertoires in COVID-19. The table came from immunoSEQ multiplex PCR; TCRdb's copy has only in-frame clones and leaves some out. The repertoire holds under 300,000 clones, with 75% to 85% as singletons. The specimen was peripheral blood. All receptors derive from a man aged 35 to 55 who had recovered from COVID-19.

The gene calls are TRBV30 and TRBJ2-7, with 9 bases fitting TRBD2. The junction had 8 bases not matched to a gene; V was cut back by 2 bases and J by 3 bases. Germline V CDR1 and CDR2: GTSNPN, SVGIG (reference sequence). There are 15 residues in the CDR3. Written as DNA, the CDR3 is TGTGCCTGGAGTATCGTAGCGGGAGTTGGCTACGAGCAGTACTTC. Translation: CAWSIVAGVGYEQYF.

The chain combines TRBV10-3 with TRBJ2-7; possibly TRBD1 for D (9 bases). V was trimmed by 2 bases and J by 0 bases, leaving 17 bases between them. The CDR3 totals 17 residues. Germline assignment: CDR1 ENHRY and CDR2 SYGVKD. The CDR3 coding sequence is TGTGCCATCAGTGAGCCGGGAGGGACAGGGAGCTCCTACGAGCAGTACTTC. This gives the protein CAISEPGGTGSSYEQYF.

J is TRBJ2-1 and V is TRBV7-9; 8 bases agree with TRBD2. The CDR3 spans 14 residues. Germline CDR1 is SEHNR and CDR2 is FQNEAQ (reference sequence). With 5 bases clipped from V and 8 bases from J, the junction kept 8 bases outside the gene matches. CDR3 sequence (DNA): TGTGCCAGCAGCCTGTGGACTAGCCCCGATGAGCAGTTCTTC. Translated: CASSLWTSPDEQFF.

CDR3 protein: CASSQRQGQETQYF. The CDR3, as DNA: TGTGCCAGCTCACAGCGACAGGGACAGGAGACCCAGTACTTC. The V gene is TRBV18, the J gene TRBJ2-5, with 7 bases that match TRBD1. The germline gives CDR1 KGHSH, CDR2 LQKENI. The CDR3 consists of 14 residues. Unmatched junction bases numbered 7, after V lost 4 bases and J lost 5 bases.

This clone was counted between two and nine times. This chain uses TRBV27 with TRBJ2-7, with 7 positions matching TRBD2. Germline CDR1 reads MNHEY; CDR2 reads SMNVEV (reference sequence). This CDR3 spans 15 amino acids. V shed 2 bases and J 2 bases; nucleotides not matched to a gene: 6. The chain's CDR3 is CASSLRPGRAYEQYF. Written as DNA, the CDR3 is TGTGCCAGCAGTTTAAGACCTGGGAGGGCCTACGAGCAGTACTTC.

The chain is built from TRBV11-2 and TRBJ1-2, with D perhaps matching TRBD1 (6 bases). Trimming cost V 2 bases and J 4 bases, with 14 bases left between them. Germline-derived CDR1 and CDR2 are SGHAT and FQNNGV. This CDR3 contains 15 residues. The CDR3, as DNA: TGTGCCAGCAGCTTATTTCGGGACAAGGCCTATGGCTACACCTTC. Its translation is CASSLFRDKAYGYTF.

This chain connects TRBV3-1 (or the pseudogene TRBV3-2) to TRBJ2-7; D may be TRBD2 (5 bases). Germline V gives CDR1 LGHDT, CDR2 YNNKEL (reference sequence). The CDR3 covers 12 residues. V was trimmed by 1 base and J by 7 bases, leaving 8 bases between them. The CDR3, as DNA: TGTGCCAGCAGCCAAGGATCGGGGGAGCAGTACTTC. Its protein product is CASSQGSGEQYF.

The chain joins TRBV6-2 or TRBV6-3 to TRBJ2-1; tentative D call: TRBD2 (6 bases). The V and J ends lost 4 bases and 2 bases respectively, with 12 bases between them. CDR3 length: 15 residues. From germline, CDR1 is MNHEY and CDR2 SVGEGT. The CDR3 coding sequence is TGTGCCAGCAGTTCGAGGCGGGGACCCTACAATGAGCAGTTCTTC. Translation: CASSSRRGPYNEQFF.

This chain uses TRBV6-6 with TRBJ2-5, with D uncertain. Germline values: CDR1 MNHNY, CDR2 SVGAGI (reference sequence). The V end was cut by 10 bases, the J end by 1 base, with 13 bases between. The CDR3 covers 13 residues. Here the CDR3 reads CATCWAVQETQYF. The CDR3 DNA follows: TGTGCCACGTGCTGGGCCGTCCAAGAGACCCAGTACTTC.

The V gene is TRBV6-5, the J gene TRBJ2-3; tentatively, D is TRBD2 (5 bases). The length of the CDR3 is 13 residues. Germline CDR1 and CDR2: MNHEY and SVGAGI. V was trimmed by 10 bases and J by 1 base, leaving 12 bases between them. The CDR3 nucleotides read TGTGCCACCGGGATTTATGGCACAGATACGCAGTATTTT. Translating gives CATGIYGTDTQYF.

The chain uses TRBV10-2 and TRBJ2-1; 14 bases agree with TRBD2. This CDR3 has 17 amino acids. V trimming: 6 bases; J trimming: 4 bases; junction bases outside the gene matches: 8. Per germline, CDR1 WSHSY and CDR2 SAAADI. CDR3 bases: TGCGCCAGCAGAGATAGACTAGCGGGGGGGGTGTACAATGAGCAGTTCTTC. This translates into CASRDRLAGGVYNEQFF.

This clone appeared a few times. This chain links TRBV5-4 with TRBJ2-5, with TRBD1 matching over 7 bases. The CDR3 runs 15 residues. CDR1 is SGHNT and CDR2 is YYREEE in the germline V gene (reference sequence). V was clipped by 4 bases and J by 5 bases; unmatched bases: 11. The CDR3 here is CASSPYRGGGETQYF. The CDR3 coding sequence is TGTGCCAGCAGCCCATACAGGGGCGGTGGGGAGACCCAGTACTTC.

The table lists this clone with a count of one. V usage is TRBV5-1 and J usage is TRBJ1-6; TRBD1 aligns across 7 bases. CDR3 length: 16 amino acids. CDR1 SGHRS and CDR2 YFSETQ come from the germline V gene. V lost 2 bases and J lost 9; bases outside the gene matches: 11. CDR3 loop: CASSLTPTGSSSPLHF. CDR3 coding DNA: TGCGCCAGCAGCTTAACCCCGACAGGGTCAAGTTCACCCCTCCACTTT.

This sequence joins TRBV6-4 and TRBJ1-2, with 10 bases lining up with TRBD1. This CDR3 spans 15 amino acids. Germline loops: CDR1 MRHNA, CDR2 SNTAGT. J gave up 1 base and V 9 bases, and 8 bases lay outside the gene matches. The CDR3: CASLPGQGLNYGYTF. For the CDR3, the DNA is TGTGCCAGTTTGCCGGGACAGGGGCTTAACTATGGCTACACCTTC.

The CDR3 reads CASSQAVPGGGYEQYF. Here the CDR3 DNA reads TGTGCCAGCAGCCAAGCGGTCCCAGGGGGAGGATACGAGCAGTACTTC. The rearrangement joins TRBV3-1 (or the pseudogene TRBV3-2) to TRBJ2-7, with D possibly TRBD1 on 7 matching bases. The germline V and J ends were trimmed by 1 base and 4 bases, with 17 bases remaining between them. In germline, CDR1 is LGHDT, CDR2 YNNKEL (reference sequence). The CDR3 is made up of 16 amino acids.

This clone has just one count. This chain joins TRBV7-2 and TRBJ1-6; D is perhaps TRBD1 (6 bases). Deletions cut 1 base from V and 7 bases from J, with 8 bases between. The CDR3 consists of 14 residues. CDR1 and CDR2 (germline): SGHTA, FQGNSA. DNA for the CDR3: TGTGCCAGCAGCTTAGGGACAGACAATTCACCCCTCCACTTT. The encoded protein is CASSLGTDNSPLHF.

V and J are TRBV5-1 and TRBJ1-1, with D perhaps matching TRBD1 (6 bases). CDR3 length: 14 residues. V dropped 4 bases and J dropped 0 bases, with 10 bases sitting between them. The germline CDR1 and CDR2 sequences are SGHRS and YFSETQ. In DNA, the CDR3 is TGCGCCAGCAGCAAGGGACAACTGAACACTGAAGCTTTCTTT. It codes for CASSKGQLNTEAFF.

The chain couples TRBV7-9 to TRBJ2-7, with unresolved D. Per the germline V gene, CDR1 is SEHNR and CDR2 is FQNEAQ (reference sequence). This CDR3 comprises 14 residues. V lost 4 bases, J lost 1 base, and 11 bases lay in between. The CDR3 loop is CASSSGSASYEQYF. As DNA, the CDR3 is TGTGCCAGCAGCTCAGGTTCCGCTTCCTACGAGCAGTACTTC.

The sample holds a few counts of this clone. The rearrangement links TRBV7-2 to TRBJ2-7; the match to TRBD1 covers 7 bases. The CDR3 totals 15 residues. The V gene end was trimmed by 2 bases and the J gene end by 4 bases; junction bases not matched to a gene: 8. Germline CDR1 SGHTA, CDR2 FQGNSA. The CDR3 coding sequence is TGTGCCAGCAGCTTATCAAAGGGGGCGGAATACGAGCAGTACTTC. Protein product: CASSLSKGAEYEQYF.

This clone was detected once. The chain has TRBV19 and TRBJ2-7; the match to TRBD1 covers 11 bases. The junction had 8 bases not matched to a gene; V was cut back by 1 base and J by 6 bases. The CDR3 is made up of 16 amino acids. CDR1 LNHDA and CDR2 SQIVND come from the germline V gene (reference sequence). The CDR3 region is CASSIARDRGSLEQYF. In DNA, the CDR3 is TGTGCCAGTAGTATAGCCCGGGACAGGGGGAGTCTCGAGCAGTACTTC.

J is TRBJ2-3 and V is TRBV7-9; tentatively, D is TRBD1 (5 bases). The CDR3 is made up of 14 amino acids. CDR1 and CDR2 (germline): SEHNR, FQNEAQ (reference sequence). V gave up 4 bases and J gave up 5 bases, with 13 bases separating them. CDR3 region: CASSYSLGVDTQYF. As DNA, the CDR3 is TGTGCCAGCAGCTATAGCCTAGGGGTAGATACGCAGTATTTT.

This rearrangement joins TRBV6-2 or TRBV6-3 to TRBJ1-5; tentative D call: TRBD1 (5 bases). Germline V gene lookup returns CDR1 MNHEY and CDR2 SVGEGT. The CDR3 is made up of 13 amino acids. V lost 5 bases and J lost 6, with 11 bases in between. CDR3: CASSRGSSQPQHF. The CDR3 DNA follows: TGTGCCAGCAGTCGGGGGTCCTCTCAGCCCCAGCATTTT.

The chain is built from TRBV5-4 and TRBJ2-2, with 8 bases fitting TRBD2. V gave up 0 bases and J gave up 2 bases; unmatched junction bases: 6. Germline CDR1 and CDR2: SGHNT and YYREEE (reference sequence). The CDR3 is made up of 17 amino acids. The CDR3 coding sequence is TGTGCCAGCAGCTTGGCTCGAGCGGGGGTAAACACCGGGGAGCTGTTTTTT. The encoded protein is CASSLARAGVNTGELFF.

The genes are TRBV7-9 and TRBJ1-2; D may be TRBD1 (5 bases). This CDR3 is 14 amino acids long. Trimming took off 0 bases at V and 8 bases at J, with 13 bases between the two ends. Per germline, CDR1 SEHNR and CDR2 FQNEAQ (reference sequence). This chain's CDR3 is CASSLAGVTRGYTF. CDR3 coding DNA: TGTGCCAGCAGCTTAGCAGGGGTAACGAGAGGCTACACCTTC.

This chain joins TRBV19 and TRBJ2-3; possibly TRBD1 for D (6 bases). Germline loops: CDR1 LNHDA, CDR2 SQIVND (reference sequence). V gave up 7 bases and J gave up 5 bases, with 22 bases separating them. The CDR3 is 16 residues long. CDR3 nucleotide sequence: TGTGCCAGTACCTTAAGGGGGATCAACGTCGGAGATACGCAGTATTTT. This translates into CASTLRGINVGDTQYF.